Shown below are 14 T cell receptor beta chains from a single sample sequenced in a study of blood T cell repertoires in COVID-19. Sequencing was performed with immunoSEQ multiplex PCR; in TCRdb, only in-frame clones are kept and a portion is missing. The data contain about 240,000 clones, over 80% of them seen just once; the ten biggest clones take up 2.5% to 3%. Sample: PBMCs or T cells enriched from blood (not recorded which). These receptors all stem from a woman younger than 45 with acute COVID-19.

This chain's CDR3 is CSAAQETQYF. The CDR3 DNA reads TGCAGTGCCGCGCAAGAGACCCAGTACTTC. The gene calls are TRBV20-1 and TRBJ2-5; D unclear. The CDR3 runs 10 residues. Germline V lookup: CDR1 DFQATT, CDR2 SNEGSKA (reference sequence). V was cut by 6 bases and J by 2 bases, with 4 bases left in between.

The chain is built from TRBV20-1 and TRBJ1-4; D gene uncertain. From germline, CDR1 is DFQATT and CDR2 SNEGSKA (reference sequence). V was trimmed by 7 bases and J by 5 bases, leaving 8 bases between them. The CDR3 covers 11 residues. The CDR3 DNA sequence: TGCAGTGTTTCAGGAAATGAAAAACTGTTTTTT. It yields the protein CSVSGNEKLFF.

The V call is TRBV11-2, the J call TRBJ1-6, with a tentative D call TRBD1 (6 bases). Germline V gives CDR1 SGHAT, CDR2 FQNNGV. Trimming stripped 3 bases from V and 9 bases from J, with 15 bases between. The CDR3 is 15 residues long. This chain's CDR3 is CASSFWGGQGSPLHF. The DNA of the CDR3 is TGTGCCAGCAGCTTTTGGGGGGGCCAGGGTTCACCCCTCCACTTT.

The gene calls are TRBV5-4 and TRBJ1-1, with D perhaps TRBD1 (5 bases). The CDR3 is 13 residues long. In germline, CDR1 is SGHNT, CDR2 YYREEE (reference sequence). Trimming stripped 7 bases from V and 0 bases from J, with 10 bases between. Here the CDR3 DNA reads TGTGCCAGCCAGGACACCCTGAACACTGAAGCTTTCTTT. This sequence encodes CASQDTLNTEAFF.

The gene calls are TRBV4-3 and TRBJ1-5; 10 nucleotides match TRBD1. Germline lookup yields CDR1 LGHNA and CDR2 YSLEER. This CDR3 is built from 16 residues. V dropped 4 bases and J dropped 7; count of bases not matched to a gene: 10. The CDR3 reads CASSPRRQGADQPQHF. DNA for the CDR3: TGCGCCAGCAGCCCCCGCCGACAGGGGGCAGACCAGCCCCAGCATTTT.

This clone was detected once. The V gene is TRBV4-3, the J gene TRBJ2-6, with unresolved D. Per the germline V gene, CDR1 is LGHNA and CDR2 is YSLEER. The length of the CDR3 is 14 residues. Trimming removed 5 bases from V and 2 bases from J, with 7 bases in between. The CDR3 loop reads CASSASTGANVLTF. The CDR3 DNA is TGCGCCAGCAGCGCCAGTACTGGGGCCAACGTCCTGACTTTC.

The chain joins TRBV29-1 to TRBJ2-3, with 10 bases aligning to TRBD2. The J segment lost 3 bases and the V segment lost 6 bases, leaving 9 bases of the junction unmatched. CDR1 is SQVTM, CDR2 ANQGSEA, per germline. The CDR3 is made up of 15 amino acids. The CDR3 protein is CSVDLAGGGTDTQYF. The CDR3 DNA sequence: TGCAGCGTCGATTTAGCGGGGGGCGGGACAGATACGCAGTATTTT.

The chain links TRBV3-1 (or the pseudogene TRBV3-2) to TRBJ2-5; no reliable D call. CDR3 size: 14 residues. Looked up from germline, CDR1 is LGHDT and CDR2 is YNNKEL (reference sequence). V lost 1 base and J 5 bases, leaving 11 bases between the germline ends. The CDR3 sequence is CASSQGMLVETQYF. CDR3 DNA: TGTGCCAGCAGCCAAGGGATGCTAGTGGAGACCCAGTACTTC.

This chain joins TRBV10-3 and TRBJ1-4; D is perhaps TRBD1 (6 bases). The germline V and J ends were trimmed by 5 bases and 5 bases, with 9 bases remaining between them. The CDR3 sequence is 13 residues long. The V gene's germline CDR1 is ENHRY and CDR2 SYGVKD. The CDR3 nucleotides are TGTGCCATCAGTTCTGGACAGAATGAAAAACTGTTTTTT. Its translation: CAISSGQNEKLFF.

The chain recombines TRBV14 with TRBJ1-1; weak D call: TRBD1 (5 bases). This CDR3 has 14 residues. The ends were cut back, 0 bases at V and 3 bases at J, with 8 bases in the middle. The germline CDR1 and CDR2 sequences are SGHDN and FVKESK. Here the CDR3 DNA reads TGTGCCAGCAGCCAAGAGGAGGGACACACTGAAGCTTTCTTT. Its translation is CASSQEEGHTEAFF. Looking up the rest from reference TRBV14 and TRBJ1-1 gives the full variable domain: EAGVTQFPSHSVIEKGQTVTLRCDPISGHDNLYWYRRVMGKEIKFLLHFVKESKQDESGMPNNRFLAERTGGTYSTLKVQPAELEDSGVYFCASSQEEGHTEAFFGQGTRLTVV.

The rearrangement uses TRBV6-6 and TRBJ2-7; 10 bases align to TRBD1. Germline CDR1 and CDR2: MNHNY and SVGAGI (reference sequence). V lost 6 bases and J lost 3; bases outside the gene matches: 5. This CDR3 has 14 amino acids. CDR3 amino acids: CASRTGTGVYEQYF. As DNA, the CDR3 is TGTGCCAGCAGGACCGGGACAGGGGTCTACGAGCAGTACTTC.

The CDR3 is CASSQDQRGGELFF. CDR3 nucleotides: TGCGCCAGCAGCCAAGATCAGCGGGGCGGGGAGCTGTTTTTT. This sequence joins TRBV4-3 and TRBJ2-2; 7 nucleotides agree with TRBD2. There are 14 residues in the CDR3. Losses at the gene ends were 0 bases for V and 7 bases for J; bases not matched to a gene: 2. Germline assignment: CDR1 LGHNA and CDR2 YSLEER.

The chain employs TRBV19 and TRBJ1-2, with 8 bases identical to TRBD1. This CDR3 is built from 14 residues. The trim removed 6 bases at V and 3 bases at J, leaving 6 bases unmatched. Germline CDR1 and CDR2: LNHDA and SQIVND (reference sequence). The chain's CDR3 is CASSHRGSYYGYTF. Written as DNA, the CDR3 is TGTGCCAGTAGCCACAGGGGGTCATACTATGGCTACACCTTC.

The rearrangement links TRBV27 to TRBJ1-3; D is possibly TRBD1 (5 bases). The CDR3 sequence is 15 residues long. V gave up 4 bases and J gave up 4 bases, with 14 bases separating them. Germline values: CDR1 MNHEY, CDR2 SMNVEV (reference sequence). The CDR3 bases are TGTGCCAGCAGTTCGATCAGGGATGGGGGAAACACCATATATTTT. Translated, it gives CASSSIRDGGNTIYF.